These T cell receptor beta chains were read from a single sample in a study of cytomegalovirus exposure and HLA in healthy donors. Sequencing used immunoSEQ multiplex PCR; TCRdb keeps in-frame clones, though not all of them. Seen here are approximately 200,000 clones, 75% to 80% observed once, and the top ten hold around 1.7%. The sequenced material came from PBMCs. The source is a man younger than 30 in good health and CMV-seronegative. The CDR3 runs from the conserved cysteine through the conserved F or W. The order of the fields is clone size, V gene, J gene, D gene, CDR3 DNA, CDR3 protein. D genes are given only for firm matches. The listing skips clone size in some rows; elsewhere it reads once, few, many or a size class.

clone_size: -
v_call: TRBV30
j_call: TRBJ1-1
d_call: -
cdr3_nt: TGTGCCTGGAGGGAGATACAGGGTAGGGACACTGAAGCTTTCTTT
cdr3_aa: CAWREIQGRDTEAFF

clone_size: few
v_call: TRBV2
j_call: TRBJ2-2
d_call: -
cdr3_nt: TGTGCCAGCAGTGACGGGGAGGTAGCACCCGGGGAGCTGTTTTTT
cdr3_aa: CASSDGEVAPGELFF

clone_size: -
v_call: TRBV6-5
j_call: TRBJ1-2
d_call: -
cdr3_nt: TGTGCCAGCAGTTACACGAAAGAGGACATGGCTGGCTACACCTTC
cdr3_aa: CASSYTKEDMAGYTF

clone_size: once
v_call: TRBV6-4
j_call: TRBJ2-7
d_call: -
cdr3_nt: TGTGCCAGCAGTGACTCGAGAGACACCAGCTCCTACGAGCAGTACTTC
cdr3_aa: CASSDSRDTSSYEQYF

clone_size: -
v_call: TRBV29-1
j_call: TRBJ2-5
d_call: TRBD2
cdr3_nt: TGCAGCGTTGTGGTAGCGGGAGGGCAAGAGACCCAGTACTTC
cdr3_aa: CSVVVAGGQETQYF

clone_size: -
v_call: TRBV4-2
j_call: TRBJ2-1
d_call: TRBD2
cdr3_nt: TGTGCCAGCAGCCAAGAGCCCTCTGGAGCGGGGGGCCCCAATGAGCAGTTCTTC
cdr3_aa: CASSQEPSGAGGPNEQFF

clone_size: -
v_call: TRBV7-6
j_call: TRBJ2-3
d_call: TRBD1
cdr3_nt: TGTGCCAGCAGCCCTGCAGGGGGAGATACGCAGTATTTT
cdr3_aa: CASSPAGGDTQYF

clone_size: -
v_call: TRBV7-6
j_call: TRBJ2-3
d_call: -
cdr3_nt: TGTGCCAGCAGCTTAGATCCCGCAGATACGCAGTATTTT
cdr3_aa: CASSLDPADTQYF

clone_size: few
v_call: TRBV9
j_call: TRBJ2-1
d_call: TRBD1
cdr3_nt: TGTGCCAGCAGCGCGGAGGCTGGGACAGGGGCTCTCAATGAGCAGTTCTTC
cdr3_aa: CASSAEAGTGALNEQFF

clone_size: -
v_call: TRBV6-5
j_call: TRBJ2-7
d_call: TRBD1
cdr3_nt: TGTGCCAGCAGCACCGGGACAGGGGACTACGAGCAGTACTTC
cdr3_aa: CASSTGTGDYEQYF

clone_size: -
v_call: TRBV27
j_call: TRBJ2-6
d_call: -
cdr3_nt: TGTGCCAGCAGCCGCCATCGGAGGGGTTCCCCTGGGGCCAACGTCCTGACTTTC
cdr3_aa: CASSRHRRGSPGANVLTF

clone_size: -
v_call: TRBV19
j_call: TRBJ2-7
d_call: TRBD1
cdr3_nt: TGTGCCAGTACCACCGGAACGACAGGGGCCGAGCAGTACTTC
cdr3_aa: CASTTGTTGAEQYF

clone_size: -
v_call: TRBV18
j_call: TRBJ1-2
d_call: -
cdr3_nt: TGTGCCAGCTCAGAAACAGCTAACTATGGCTACACCTTC
cdr3_aa: CASSETANYGYTF

clone_size: -
v_call: TRBV11-1
j_call: TRBJ2-5
d_call: TRBD1
cdr3_nt: TGTGCCAGCAGTCAACCCGACAGGGGTGAGACCCAGTACTTC
cdr3_aa: CASSQPDRGETQYF

clone_size: -
v_call: TRBV11-2
j_call: TRBJ2-1
d_call: -
cdr3_nt: TGTGCCAGCAGCTTAGAAGCGAACAATGAGCAGTTCTTC
cdr3_aa: CASSLEANNEQFF

clone_size: -
v_call: TRBV5-1
j_call: TRBJ1-2
d_call: TRBD1
cdr3_nt: TGCGCCAGCAGGTTTAACAGGGGGCGAGGTGGCTACACCTTC
cdr3_aa: CASRFNRGRGGYTF

clone_size: -
v_call: TRBV19
j_call: TRBJ1-6
d_call: -
cdr3_nt: TGTGCCAGTAGTATGGGGGGATCCCGTTCACCCCTCCACTTT
cdr3_aa: CASSMGGSRSPLHF

clone_size: -
v_call: TRBV11-2
j_call: TRBJ2-2
d_call: TRBD2
cdr3_nt: TGTGCCAGCAGCTTAAGACTAGCGGGTGGAACCGGGGAGCTGTTTTTT
cdr3_aa: CASSLRLAGGTGELFF

clone_size: -
v_call: TRBV28
j_call: TRBJ2-7
d_call: -
cdr3_nt: TGTGCCACCCTTACTACGGGGGAGCAGTACTTC
cdr3_aa: CATLTTGEQYF

clone_size: -
v_call: TRBV7-3
j_call: TRBJ2-7
d_call: TRBD1
cdr3_nt: TGTGCCAGCAGCTTAGGGGGACAGGTGAGCTCCTACGAGCAGTACTTC
cdr3_aa: CASSLGGQVSSYEQYF

clone_size: -
v_call: TRBV4-3
j_call: TRBJ1-2
d_call: -
cdr3_nt: TGCGCCAGCAGCCCCTTAGGGCAGGGGACGTCGGACTATGGCTACACCTTC
cdr3_aa: CASSPLGQGTSDYGYTF

clone_size: -
v_call: TRBV11-3
j_call: TRBJ1-1
d_call: -
cdr3_nt: TGTGCCAGCAACACCAGAGGGTGGAACACTGAAGCTTTCTTT
cdr3_aa: CASNTRGWNTEAFF

clone_size: -
v_call: TRBV6-5
j_call: TRBJ1-6
d_call: TRBD1
cdr3_nt: TGTGCCAGCAGCACCGACAGGGCGAGATCACCCCTCCACTTT
cdr3_aa: CASSTDRARSPLHF

clone_size: -
v_call: TRBV28
j_call: TRBJ1-2
d_call: -
cdr3_nt: TGTGCCAGCAGTTTTTTAGGAGGGTACACCTTC
cdr3_aa: CASSFLGGYTF

clone_size: -
v_call: TRBV6-1
j_call: TRBJ2-7
d_call: -
cdr3_nt: TGTGCCAGCAAAGTCGGTCGCTACGAGCAGTACTTC
cdr3_aa: CASKVGRYEQYF

clone_size: -
v_call: TRBV4-2
j_call: TRBJ1-2
d_call: TRBD1
cdr3_nt: TGTGCCAGCAGCCAAGTGGGGCAGGGGGCGGGGGGGGATGGCTACACCTTC
cdr3_aa: CASSQVGQGAGGDGYTF

clone_size: -
v_call: TRBV27
j_call: TRBJ2-7
d_call: -
cdr3_nt: TGTGCCAGCAGTTTCGGCAGGGCCCCTTCCGAGCAGTACTTC
cdr3_aa: CASSFGRAPSEQYF

clone_size: -
v_call: TRBV10-3
j_call: TRBJ2-7
d_call: -
cdr3_nt: TGTGCCATCAGTGAGTCCGGCGCCCAGGTCGTCGCCGAGCAGTACTTC
cdr3_aa: CAISESGAQVVAEQYF

clone_size: -
v_call: TRBV4-2
j_call: TRBJ2-7
d_call: TRBD2
cdr3_nt: TGTGCCAGCAGCCAAGATGCCCTAGCGGCGCACTACGAGCAGTACTTC
cdr3_aa: CASSQDALAAHYEQYF

clone_size: -
v_call: TRBV7-3
j_call: TRBJ2-7
d_call: TRBD2
cdr3_nt: TGTGCCAGCAGCTCTACCGGGACTAGTAAATCCTACGAGCAGTACTTC
cdr3_aa: CASSSTGTSKSYEQYF

clone_size: -
v_call: TRBV6-5
j_call: TRBJ2-7
d_call: -
cdr3_nt: TGTGCCAGCAGTTACCGGTCGGGTGGGTTCTACGAGCAGTACTTC
cdr3_aa: CASSYRSGGFYEQYF

clone_size: -
v_call: TRBV29-1
j_call: TRBJ2-3
d_call: TRBD2
cdr3_nt: TGCAGCGTTGCTCCTCCGGGGGGGTTCGGGGATACGCAGTATTTT
cdr3_aa: CSVAPPGGFGDTQYF

clone_size: -
v_call: TRBV27
j_call: TRBJ2-3
d_call: -
cdr3_nt: TGTGCCAGCAGTTTCTCCCCGGGGGCAGATACGCAGTATTTT
cdr3_aa: CASSFSPGADTQYF

clone_size: -
v_call: TRBV6-6
j_call: TRBJ1-1
d_call: TRBD1
cdr3_nt: TGTGCCAGCAGCCCAGGACAGGGTTGGGCTGAAGCTTTCTTT
cdr3_aa: CASSPGQGWAEAFF

clone_size: few
v_call: TRBV2
j_call: TRBJ1-1
d_call: TRBD1
cdr3_nt: TGTGCCAGCCGGACAGGGGGCGTTTTGTACACTGAAGCTTTCTTT
cdr3_aa: CASRTGGVLYTEAFF

clone_size: -
v_call: TRBV9
j_call: TRBJ1-3
d_call: -
cdr3_nt: TGTGCCAGCAGCGCAACAGGCCTCTCTGGAAACACCATATATTTT
cdr3_aa: CASSATGLSGNTIYF

clone_size: -
v_call: TRBV6-6
j_call: TRBJ2-1
d_call: TRBD1
cdr3_nt: TGTGCCAGCAGGACCGGGACAGGGGACAATGAGCAGTTCTTC
cdr3_aa: CASRTGTGDNEQFF

clone_size: -
v_call: TRBV4-1
j_call: TRBJ1-5
d_call: -
cdr3_nt: TGCGCCAGCAGCCAAGAGAACAGGGACAATCAGCCCCAGCATTTT
cdr3_aa: CASSQENRDNQPQHF

clone_size: -
v_call: TRBV28
j_call: TRBJ1-2
d_call: TRBD1
cdr3_nt: TGTGCCAGCAGCCCGACAGGGGACGGCTATGGCTACACCTTC
cdr3_aa: CASSPTGDGYGYTF

clone_size: -
v_call: TRBV7-9
j_call: TRBJ2-7
d_call: TRBD1
cdr3_nt: TGTGCCAGCAGCTTAGATCCGGGACAGGGGGGTATGGGTGAGCAGTACTTC
cdr3_aa: CASSLDPGQGGMGEQYF

clone_size: once
v_call: TRBV30
j_call: TRBJ1-4
d_call: -
cdr3_nt: TGTGCCTGGGGAAGGGACACCGGCGGAAAACTGTTTTTT
cdr3_aa: CAWGRDTGGKLFF